This TCR beta chain derives from a study of patients and donors after allogeneic stem cell transplantation. This CDR3 has 15 residues. Looked up from germline, CDR1 is SGHRS and CDR2 is YFSETQ. The V segment lost 4 bases and the J segment 0 bases; nucleotides outside the gene matches: 5. The table lists this clonotype with many counts. TCRdb re-called the RT-PCR reads through MiXCR, storing one row per CDR3 protein. The sample records about a million distinct CDR3 sequences, more than 15% being singletons. The TCR sequence derives from a human donor who was either an allogeneic HSCT recipient or a stem cell or donor lymphocyte infusion donor (not recorded which). It is not recorded whose cells these are; they may come from a transplant donor. The sequencing input was blood, either unsorted or a sorted T cell fraction (not recorded which). The V and J genes are TRBV5-1 and TRBJ2-3; 7 positions agree with TRBD1. CDR3 coding DNA: TGCGCCAGCAGCAAAGGACAGGAAAGCACAGATACGCAGTATTTT. Translating gives CASSKGQESTDTQYF.